This entry is about one TCR beta chain. Its recognized antigen is unknown. Base qualities are not recorded, but no much larger clone differs from it by a single base. TCRbeta CDR3 regions were amplified from genomic DNA by means of the immunoSEQ Assay, a bias-controlled multiplex PCR. As for the authors' bioinformatics: The number of nucleated cells in each sample was estimated by amplification of reference gene primers within the assay. To quantify the absolute abundance of each unique TCRbeta CDR3 rearrangement, sequence reads were collapsed and filtered. For each sample, productive Simpson clonality was calculated by taking the square root of Simpson's diversity index across productive rearrangements. The immuneACCESS repertoire file appears here via TCRdb, limited to in-frame rearrangements. These files lack a portion of the clones; in checked studies, under half of the deficit traces to unresolved V genes, and the cause of the others is not known. V and J calls and clone size follow that table, whereas D and trimming were derived from the DNA. The sample includes around 100,000 clones, with 65% to 85% observed a single time. The ten largest clones take up 6.3% of the sample.

The collaborating institutions used their own protocols to collect whole blood in K2EDTA tubes. For TCRbeta analysis, collaborators shipped samples as frozen whole blood, isolated PBMCs, or DNA extracted from either of those sample types. V is clipped by 4 bases and J by 9 bases, and the sequence between their germline boundaries is 7 bases long. The germline V gene provides CDR1 MNHEY and CDR2 SVGEGT. Measured from the cysteine to the phenylalanine, the CDR3 is 11 residues long. Solely the CDR3 DNA is kept, with 33 bases framed from the first base. These data are taken from a study of blood T cell repertoires in COVID-19 (dated by TCRdb to between 2020 and 2021). About the full investigation: The collaborator samples originated in the United States, Italy and Spain and spanned the acute and convalescent phases of COVID-19. The sample metadata nearly always contained a de-identified subject ID, COVID-19 status, age in years and sex. The material from the prospective study consisted of cDNA or gDNA derived from T cells, B-cell-depleted T cells, or PBMCs. Where available, HLA class I and class II types were obtained from metadata supplied by the sample provider rather than from assay-based typing. The repertoires were made available in a free public database intended to serve as a resource for research on the immune response to SARS-CoV-2. The dataset comprised deeply sampled blood TCRbeta repertoires from subjects exposed to, actively infected with, or recovered from COVID-19. Samples came from the ongoing ImmuneRACE study (first 160 participants) plus 1,254 subjects from 6 global collaborators.

Paper-wide results and their limitations: The quantity of clinical and demographic metadata differed by source and by participant and was supplied without curation.

The chain is encoded by TRBV6-2 or TRBV6-3 joined to TRBJ2-1; TRBD2 might be the D gene, on 6 matching bases. The sequence came from a man aged 55 to 70 with acute or convalescent COVID-19. The sequencing sample was made of peripheral blood. The DNA is TGTGCCAGCAGTTGGCGGGGTGAGCAGTTCTTC. This gives the protein CASSWRGEQFF.